Presented here are 14 T cell receptor beta chains from one specimen sequenced in a study of T-cell reconstitution after alpha-beta-depleted transplantation in children. The TCRbeta library was prepared with unique molecular identifiers. TCRdb re-called the PCR reads through MiXCR, storing one row per CDR3 protein. Of hundreds of thousands of distinct CDR3 sequences in the sample, 15% to 20% are singletons; the top ten hold 1.1%. The input for sequencing was PBMCs from the stem cell graft donor, taken from the stem cell graft. The receptor source for this set is a human donor who donated a stem cell graft to a child with acute myeloid leukemia.

This clonotype was picked up many times. The rearrangement joins TRBV7-2 to TRBJ1-4; D is ambiguous. Trimming left V 5 bases short and J 6 bases short, with 7 bases between. Germline CDR1 is SGHTA and CDR2 is FQGNSA. This CDR3 is built from 12 residues. CDR3 nucleotides: TGTGCCAGCAGCACTGTAGATGAAAAACTGTTTTTT. Protein product: CASSTVDEKLFF.

At least ten counts were recorded for this clonotype. V is TRBV20-1 and J is TRBJ1-2; D gene ambiguous. The germline V gene has CDR1 DFQATT and CDR2 SNEGSKA (reference sequence). The CDR3 has 11 amino acids. The CDR3 region has the DNA TGCACCAACGGAGCAGCAACTGGCTACACCTTC. This translates into CTNGAATGYTF.

In its sample, this clonotype was seen a few times. The V gene is TRBV18, the J gene TRBJ1-5; TRBD1 agrees at 8 bases. This CDR3 region has 16 residues. Germline assignment: CDR1 KGHSH and CDR2 LQKENI. With V trimmed by 2 bases and J by 2 bases, 5 bases remained unmatched. This chain's CDR3 is CASSPSGGLGNQPQHF. The DNA for the CDR3 is TGTGCCAGCTCACCATCAGGGGGCCTAGGCAATCAGCCCCAGCATTTT. Full variable domain (rest looked up from reference TRBV18 and TRBJ1-5): NAGVMQNPRHLVRRRGQEARLRCSPMKGHSHVYWYRQLPEEGLKFMVYLQKENIIDESGMPKERFSAEFPKEGPSILRIQQVVRGDSAAYFCASSPSGGLGNQPQHFGDGTRLSIL.

This clonotype was observed many times. V and J are TRBV7-8 and TRBJ2-4, with 7 nucleotides matching TRBD1. Germline trimming cut 5 bases from V and 0 bases from J; bases unmatched to any gene: 4. CDR3 size: 15 residues. Germline V gene lookup returns CDR1 SGHVS and CDR2 FQNEAQ. The CDR3 spells CASSRDSLAKNIQYF. CDR3 DNA sequence: TGTGCCAGCAGCCGGGACAGCCTAGCCAAAAACATTCAGTACTTC. The entire variable domain, with the rest obtained from reference TRBV7-8 and TRBJ2-4, is as follows: GAGVSQSPRYKVAKRGQDVALRCDPISGHVSLFWYQQALGQGPEFLTYFQNEAQLDKSGLPSDRFFAERPEGSVSTLKIQRTQQEDSAVYLCASSRDSLAKNIQYFGAGTRLSVL.

The V and J genes are TRBV6-5 and TRBJ1-6; 7 nucleotides agree with TRBD1. This CDR3 region has 13 residues. CDR1 MNHEY and CDR2 SVGAGI come from the germline V gene. V lost 0 bases to trimming and J lost 14 bases; unmatched junction nucleotides: 4. The CDR3 spells CASSYSQGLTLHF. CDR3 nucleotides: TGTGCCAGCAGTTACTCACAGGGGCTCACCCTCCACTTT.

This clonotype was detected only a few times. The chain links TRBV15 to TRBJ2-5, with D possibly being TRBD2 (7 bases). V lost 0 bases and J 1 base, leaving 21 bases between the germline ends. The CDR3 is made up of 19 amino acids. Germline V gene data show CDR1 as LNHNV and CDR2 as YYDKDF (reference sequence). The CDR3 DNA reads TGTGCCACCAGCAGAGAGGTGATGGTCGGGGGGCTAAGCCAAGAGACCCAGTACTTC. Residues: CATSREVMVGGLSQETQYF.

The V and J genes are TRBV30 and TRBJ1-5; unclear D gene. The ends were cut back, 4 bases at V and 0 bases at J, with 7 bases in the middle. CDR1 is GTSNPN, CDR2 SVGIG, per germline (reference sequence). The CDR3 covers 13 residues. The CDR3 DNA reads TGTGCCTGGACCGACAATAGCAATCAGCCCCAGCATTTT. Translating gives CAWTDNSNQPQHF.

This clonotype has just a few counts. The V and J genes are TRBV12-3 or TRBV12-4 and TRBJ1-1; 9 positions match TRBD1. This CDR3 is built from 18 residues. The V segment lost 0 bases and the J segment 1 base; nucleotides outside the gene matches: 9. This chain's CDR3 is CASSLALNPGQGNTEAFF. Here the CDR3 DNA reads TGTGCCAGCAGTTTAGCGCTGAACCCGGGACAGGGGAACACTGAAGCTTTCTTT.

The table lists this clonotype with many counts. The rearrangement links TRBV29-1 to TRBJ1-2; D gene ambiguous. The CDR3 runs to 11 residues. Germline V lookup: CDR1 SQVTM, CDR2 ANQGSEA. The V gene lost 4 bases and the J gene lost 8 bases, with 11 bases spanning the gap. This CDR3 reads CSVVKGEGYTF. The DNA of the CDR3 is TGCAGCGTTGTCAAGGGAGAAGGCTACACCTTC. Filled out from reference TRBV29-1 and TRBJ1-2, the complete variable domain reads SAVISQKPSRDICQRGTSLTIQCQVDSQVTMMFWYRQQPGQSLTLIATANQGSEATYESGFVIDKFPISRPNLTFSTLTVSNMSPEDSSIYLCSVVKGEGYTFGSGTRLTVV.

This clonotype was seen more than once but under ten times. The chain couples TRBV7-9 to TRBJ2-7; 7 nucleotides line up with TRBD1. The ends lost 1 base at V and 3 bases at J; junction bases unmatched: 3. From germline, CDR1 is SEHNR and CDR2 FQNEAQ (reference sequence). This CDR3 region has 14 residues. The CDR3 region has the DNA TGTGCCAGCAGCTTAGATGGACAGGTCTACGAGCAGTACTTC. It specifies CASSLDGQVYEQYF.

This clonotype appeared many times. This chain links TRBV6-2 or TRBV6-3 with TRBJ1-2; TRBD1 might be the D (6 bases). The CDR3 loop spans 14 amino acids. From germline, CDR1 is MNHEY and CDR2 SVGEGT. V gave up 7 bases and J gave up 3 bases, with 15 bases separating them. CDR3 coding DNA: TGTGCCAGCAATGGGGGGGGCGTGGACTATGGCTACACCTTC. Protein: CASNGGGVDYGYTF.

This clonotype was picked up many times. The chain joins TRBV12-3 or TRBV12-4 to TRBJ2-1; D is tentatively TRBD1 or TRBD2 (5 bases each). V dropped 2 bases and J dropped 7 bases, with 15 bases sitting between them. The CDR3 is 15 amino acids. The CDR3 sequence: CASSLYRRGGNEQFF. The CDR3 nucleotides read TGTGCCAGCAGTTTATACCGACGGGGCGGGAATGAGCAGTTCTTC.

This clonotype was seen ten or more times. V and J are TRBV12-3 or TRBV12-4 and TRBJ2-1; 9 positions agree with TRBD1. Trimming at V came to 5 bases and at J to 8 bases, leaving 10 bases not matched to a gene. The CDR3 covers 15 residues. The CDR3 region is CASSPPGQGFDEQFF. CDR3 DNA: TGTGCCAGCAGTCCGCCGGGACAGGGATTCGATGAGCAGTTCTTC.

J is TRBJ2-5 and V is TRBV20-1; D unclear. Germline CDR1 reads DFQATT; CDR2 reads SNEGSKA (reference sequence). V gave up 0 bases and J gave up 3 bases, with 11 bases separating them. This CDR3 is built from 14 residues. CDR3 nucleotide sequence: TGCAGTGCTAGAGATCTAATAGGGAAAGAGACCCAGTACTTC. This codes for CSARDLIGKETQYF.